Reported below is one TCR beta chain. Its antigen has not been determined. Base qualities are not provided; no much larger clone lies one nucleotide away. The donors were 40 or so Caucasian individuals from Russia, aged 6 to 90 years, who were systemically healthy. Ten milliliters of peripheral blood were collected from each donor into EDTA-treated Vacutainer tubes. Ficoll-Paque density-gradient centrifugation was used to isolate PBMCs, with at least 6 million per sample. Total RNA was extracted from PBMCs with Trizol reagent, with at least 6 micrograms obtained per sample. Naive CD45RAhigh/CD27high T cell percentages were measured by flow cytometry on a PBMC aliquot from every donor. The source of the sample is a study of blood T cells in healthy people across ages (dated by TCRdb to between 2015 and 2016). A note on the overall study: In model experiments, template switching captured about one uniquely barcoded TCR beta cDNA molecule for every two T cells. To avoid experimental bias, donors of different ages were spread randomly across the sequencing lanes. Age-related changes in TCR beta repertoire diversity were measured in the study by deep sequencing normalized with unique cDNA molecular identifiers. The donors were divided into four age groups: young (average roughly 15 years), middle-aged (about 40), aged (about 60) and long-lived (about 79). For two donors (one aged 18 to 29 and one aged 80 or older), the study analyzed two additional independent replicas of 1 million unique cDNA reads from the same blood draw.

The library was produced with 5' RACE. Sequencer: Illumina HiSeq 2500. A second PCR of roughly 6 to 12 cycles was run with a J-beta primer mix and a sample-barcoded 5' primer. Each TCR beta cDNA molecule received a unique molecular identifier from a template-switch 5' adaptor carrying 12 random nucleotides. Each sample yielded at least 3 million CDR3-containing paired-end reads. First-strand cDNA was synthesized from all RNA with the Mint cDNA synthesis kit, primed by a TRBC-specific oligonucleotide. All cDNA was treated with uracil-DNA glycosylase and then went through a first 18-cycle PCR with the universal primers M1SS and BC2_uni_R. In the original analysis: Normalization of each sample was performed by random selection of 1 million high-quality reads, each carrying a distinct molecular identifier. Instead of being binned into consensus sequences, reads with shared molecular identifiers were discarded. MiTCR, run with a Q25 quality threshold and the strictest error-elimination algorithm, handled CDR3 identification, clonotype clustering and error correction. A nonparametric unseen species model with Euler transformation was used to estimate lower-bound total TCR beta diversity. The public reads were run again by TCRdb, first through fastp at Q25 and then through MiXCR, and only productive beta chains were kept. Entries that share a CDR3 protein sequence are merged under the most common genes and DNA. These V and J calls originate from TCRdb's pipeline instead of the authors' own analysis. For this sample the table gives 1.5 million to 2 million distinct CDR3 sequences, of which roughly 27% were detected only once. Clones ranked in the top ten supply 7.7% of the sample.

What the research found in general, with its limitations: Total diversity estimates from one million sequenced T cells were considered lower bounds and underestimates. Observed TCR beta diversity correlated strongly with the percentage of naive T cells measured by flow cytometry. The CMV infection status of donors was not known, potentially confounding age-related changes in expanded clonotypes. Compared with the aged group, the long-lived group had more naive CD4+ T cells, fewer expanded clones and increased TCR diversity, suggesting age selection. Conclusive comparison of naive and antigen-experienced compartments was prevented by the profiling of bulk unsorted PBMCs. As age increased, observed TCR beta diversity per million T cells dropped in a roughly linear way, and a significant reduction was already evident by age roughly 36.

V is cut by 3 bases and J by 3 bases, and the space between the germline ends is 10 bases. Spanning cysteine to phenylalanine, the CDR3 consists of 14 amino acids. Only the CDR3 DNA is retained, 42 bases long and in frame from the first base. The germline V gene gives CDR1 as SGHDT and CDR2 as YYEEEE. Source material: blood. Here the chain combines TRBV5-6 and TRBJ1-5; perhaps TRBD1 is the D gene, with 5 bases matching. The clonotype was recovered from a woman between 25 and 40 years old in good health. The bases are TGTGCCAGCAGCTGCTCCAGGGTCAATCAGCCCCAGCATTTT. Translation gives CASSCSRVNQPQHF.